The text below deals with one T cell receptor beta chain. Its antigen is not known. The sample comes from a study of tumor-infiltrating lymphocytes in localized non-small cell lung cancer. Findings of the study overall: Tumor T-cell fraction was not associated with recurrence-free survival.

Measured with immunoSEQ multiplex PCR; TCRdb has only the in-frame clones, and not every one. There are some 15,000 clones in the sample; roughly four fifths occur only once, and approximately 2.6% lies in the top ten. Germline CDR1 LGHNA, CDR2 YSLEER. V was shortened by 0 bases and J by 9 bases, with 9 bases between the two germline ends. CDR3 length: 13 residues. The specimen sequenced was lung tumor tissue. The chain joins TRBV4-3 to TRBJ2-1; D gene ambiguous. The clonotype was recovered from a human donor with non-small cell lung cancer. The CDR3 here is CASSQDRRIEQFF. DNA for the CDR3: TGCGCCAGCAGCCAAGATCGCCGGATTGAGCAGTTCTTC.